This T cell receptor beta chain was identified during a study of T cells expressing NK-cell markers (dated by TCRdb to about 2020). For context, the study as a whole: Three sorted T-cell subsets (CD3+CD56+NKG2C+, CD3+CD56+NKG2C- and CD3+CD56-NKG2C+) from seven to nine donors had their TCR beta-chain repertoires profiled. Seven of the eight sequenced donors were HCMV-seropositive and one was HCMV-seronegative. The libraries were sequenced on Illumina HiSeq 2000/2500, MiSeq or NextSeq, producing 2 x 150 bp reads. The study sequenced eight donors, all healthy volunteers chosen at random: three men and five women. Overall study outcomes, separate from this receptor: In six donors, the dominant CD3+CD56+NKG2C+ clonotypes ranked among the top 10 CD8+ clonotypes, making up roughly 1.0-7.0% of CD8+ T cells. It remained unclear whether the expanded NKG2C-expressing T cell clones were specific for HCMV antigens. Those dominant clonotypes were again the most abundant among CD3+CD56-NKG2C+ cells in a handful of donors, at about 28.3-65%.

The instrument given in TCRdb is Illumina HiSeq 2000. 5'RACE template switching, by which a universal primer site and unique molecular identifiers were added, was used to make TCR beta cDNA libraries. Synthesis of cDNA was primed from the TCR beta constant segment and was followed by two consecutive PCR amplification steps. In the source study's methods: Reads were demultiplexed and grouped by UMI with MIGEC, and clonotypes were assembled and quantified with MiTCR. Only TCR cDNA sequences supported by at least two reads were kept to exclude erroneous sequences. The tcR package was used for downstream repertoire analysis, and clonotypes were matched between fractions using CDR3 nucleotide sequence together with V segment. VDJmatch was used to annotate antigen specificity against VDJdb, with one amino acid substitution allowed in CDR3. Reprocessed by TCRdb, the reads give a single entry per CDR3 protein sequence, without DNA. The V and J calls were determined by TCRdb, not by the authors. This sample's table carries 550,000 to 600,000 distinct CDR3 sequences. In total, the top ten clones hold around 3.3% of the sample.

About this clonotype: Its specific antigen is unknown.

A commercial ELISA kit detecting HCMV-specific IgG in serum was used to determine HCMV serostatus. Peripheral blood mononuclear cells were isolated from blood by Ficoll density gradient centrifugation. Including the terminal cysteine and phenylalanine, the CDR3 comprises 15 residues. The DNA is not on file. The source of this sequence is a man between 18 and 35 years old in good health. Donor details come from another sample of the same person, matched by shared clones. Sequencing was carried out using blood T cells: a sorted CD56 or NKG2C T cell subset, CD4+ or CD8+ T cells, or bulk PBMC T cells (not recorded which). The rearrangement joined TRBV12-3 or TRBV12-4 to TRBJ2-1. The CDR3 region: CASRPRATGYNEQFF.